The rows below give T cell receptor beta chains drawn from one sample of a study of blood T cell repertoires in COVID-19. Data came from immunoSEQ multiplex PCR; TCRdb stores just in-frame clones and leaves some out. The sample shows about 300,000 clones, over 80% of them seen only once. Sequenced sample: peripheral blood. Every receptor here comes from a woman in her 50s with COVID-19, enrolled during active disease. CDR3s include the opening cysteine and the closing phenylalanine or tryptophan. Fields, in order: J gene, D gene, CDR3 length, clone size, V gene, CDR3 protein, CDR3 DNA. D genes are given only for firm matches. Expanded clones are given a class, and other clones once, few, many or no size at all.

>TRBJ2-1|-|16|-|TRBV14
CASSQVAASSYNEQFF
TGTGCCAGCAGCCAAGTAGCGGCGAGCTCCTACAATGAGCAGTTCTTC
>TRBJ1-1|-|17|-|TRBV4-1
CASSHRQGKVANTEAFF
TGCGCCAGCAGCCATCGTCAGGGGAAGGTTGCGAACACTGAAGCTTTCTTT
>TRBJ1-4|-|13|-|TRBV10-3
CAISDRLNEKLFF
TGTGCCATCAGCGACAGGCTTAATGAAAAACTGTTTTTT
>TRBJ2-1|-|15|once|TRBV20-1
CSASDGRDPYNEQFF
TGCAGTGCTAGTGACGGGAGAGACCCCTACAATGAGCAGTTCTTC
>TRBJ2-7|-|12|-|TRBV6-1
CASSEARYEQYF
TGTGCCAGCAGTGAAGCCAGATACGAGCAGTACTTC
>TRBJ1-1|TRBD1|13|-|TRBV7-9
CASSGTGGTEAFF
TGTGCCAGCAGCGGGACAGGCGGCACTGAAGCTTTCTTT
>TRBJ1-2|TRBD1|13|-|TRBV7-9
CAGQGAPGYGYTF
TGTGCCGGACAGGGGGCCCCCGGCTATGGCTACACCTTC
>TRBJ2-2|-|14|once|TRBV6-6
CASTRGGNTGELFF
TGTGCCAGCACCCGGGGTGGAAACACCGGGGAGCTGTTTTTT
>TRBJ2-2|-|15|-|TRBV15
CATSRDGGNTGELFF
TGTGCCACCAGCAGAGATGGCGGAAACACCGGGGAGCTGTTTTTT
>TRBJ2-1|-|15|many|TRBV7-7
CASSLSLNTPNEQFF
TGTGCCAGCAGCCTTAGCCTGAATACCCCGAATGAGCAGTTCTTC
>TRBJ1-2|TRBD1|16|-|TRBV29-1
CSVERTGGFIGDGYTF
TGCAGCGTTGAGAGGACAGGGGGCTTTATCGGAGATGGCTACACCTTC
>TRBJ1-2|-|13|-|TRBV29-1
CSVDSRGLYGYTF
TGCAGCGTAGACTCTCGGGGTCTTTATGGCTACACCTTC
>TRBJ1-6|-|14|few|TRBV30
CAWSQVVYNSPLHF
TGTGCCTGGAGTCAGGTCGTTTATAATTCACCCCTCCACTTT
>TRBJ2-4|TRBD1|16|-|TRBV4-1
CASSQASGTGVNIQYF
TGCGCCAGCAGCCAAGCCTCCGGGACAGGGGTCAACATTCAGTACTTC
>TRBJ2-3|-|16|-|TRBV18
CASSPLPSPGTDTQYF
TGTGCCAGCTCCCCCCTCCCCAGTCCAGGCACAGATACGCAGTATTTT
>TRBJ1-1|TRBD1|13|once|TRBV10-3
CAIRGTANTEAFF
TGTGCCATCAGGGGGACAGCGAACACTGAAGCTTTCTTT
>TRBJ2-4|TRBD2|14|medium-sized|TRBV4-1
CASSQPGGQNIQYF
TGCGCCAGCAGCCAACCGGGAGGGCAAAACATTCAGTACTTC
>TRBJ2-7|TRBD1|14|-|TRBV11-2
CASSTGTGDYEQYF
TGTGCCAGCAGCACCGGGACAGGCGACTACGAGCAGTACTTC
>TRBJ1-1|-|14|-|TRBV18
CASSPQGQNTEAFF
TGTGCCAGCTCACCGCAGGGGCAGAACACTGAAGCTTTCTTT
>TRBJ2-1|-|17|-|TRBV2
CASSGRQSTTSYNEQFF
TGTGCCAGCAGTGGGAGGCAGTCGACCACCTCCTACAATGAGCAGTTCTTC
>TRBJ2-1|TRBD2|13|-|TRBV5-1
CASTGGSYNEQFF
TGCGCCAGCACGGGAGGGTCCTACAATGAGCAGTTCTTC
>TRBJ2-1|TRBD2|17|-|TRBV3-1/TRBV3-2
CASSQVPTSIVYNEQFF
TGTGCCAGCAGCCAAGTCCCGACTAGCATCGTTTACAATGAGCAGTTCTTC
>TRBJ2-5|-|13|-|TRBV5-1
CASSLVLKETQYF
TGCGCCAGCAGCTTGGTTCTAAAAGAGACCCAGTACTTC
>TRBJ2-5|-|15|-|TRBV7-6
CASSLGTAKSETQYF
TGTGCCAGCAGCCTCGGGACTGCTAAATCGGAGACCCAGTACTTC
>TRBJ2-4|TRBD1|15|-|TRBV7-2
CASSPGGQLRGIQYF
TGTGCCAGCAGCCCAGGGGGACAGTTGAGGGGTATTCAGTACTTC
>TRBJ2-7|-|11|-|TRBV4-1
CASSHNYEQYF
TGCGCCAGCAGCCATAACTACGAGCAGTACTTC
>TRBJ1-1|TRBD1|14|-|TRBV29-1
CSVTLQGALTEAFF
TGCAGCGTAACCCTGCAGGGGGCGTTGACTGAAGCTTTCTTT
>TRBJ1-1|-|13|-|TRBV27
CASSFNRDTEAFF
TGTGCCAGCAGTTTTAACAGAGACACTGAAGCTTTCTTT
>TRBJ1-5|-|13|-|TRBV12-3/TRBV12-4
CASSVFSNQPQHF
TGTGCCAGCAGCGTCTTTAGCAATCAGCCCCAGCATTTT
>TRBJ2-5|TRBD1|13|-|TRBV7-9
CASSLQGAETQYF
TGTGCCAGCAGCTTACAGGGGGCGGAGACCCAGTACTTC
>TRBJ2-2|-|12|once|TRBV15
CAIGRNTGELFF
TGTGCCATCGGGAGGAACACCGGGGAGCTGTTTTTT
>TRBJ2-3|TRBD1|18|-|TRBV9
CASSVGDNRGWWPDTQYF
TGTGCCAGCAGCGTAGGCGACAACAGGGGTTGGTGGCCAGATACGCAGTATTTT
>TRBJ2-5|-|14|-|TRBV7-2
CASSSADWQETQYF
TGTGCCAGCAGCTCAGCAGACTGGCAAGAGACCCAGTACTTC
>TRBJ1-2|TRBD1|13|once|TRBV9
CASSAGQEYGYTF
TGTGCCAGCAGCGCGGGACAGGAGTATGGCTACACCTTC
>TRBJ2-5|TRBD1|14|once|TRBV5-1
CASSSGTGSETQYF
TGCGCCAGCAGCTCCGGGACAGGGTCAGAGACCCAGTACTTC
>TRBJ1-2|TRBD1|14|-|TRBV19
CASSIDDRGGGYTF
TGTGCCAGTAGTATTGACGACAGGGGAGGAGGCTACACCTTC
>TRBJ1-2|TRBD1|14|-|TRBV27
CASATGTGVRGYTF
TGTGCCAGCGCTACAGGGACAGGGGTCCGGGGCTACACCTTC
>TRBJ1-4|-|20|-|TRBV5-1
CASSWGRVSGSMGTNEKLFF
TGCGCCAGCAGCTGGGGGCGCGTGTCAGGTTCGATGGGAACTAATGAAAAACTGTTTTTT
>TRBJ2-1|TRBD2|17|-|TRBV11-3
CASSFRLAGGFYNEQFF
TGTGCCAGCAGCTTTCGACTAGCGGGAGGGTTCTACAATGAGCAGTTCTTC
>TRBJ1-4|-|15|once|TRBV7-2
CASSLVDSRIEKLFF
TGTGCCAGCAGCTTAGTGGACAGCCGCATCGAAAAACTGTTTTTT
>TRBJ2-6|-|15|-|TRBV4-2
CASSPQGSGANVLTF
TGTGCCAGCAGCCCACAGGGATCTGGGGCCAACGTCCTGACTTTC
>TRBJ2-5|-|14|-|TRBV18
CASSPRGQQETQYF
TGTGCCAGCTCACCACGTGGACAGCAAGAGACCCAGTACTTC
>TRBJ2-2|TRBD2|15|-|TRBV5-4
CASSLVSGSSGELFF
TGTGCCAGCAGCTTGGTTAGCGGGAGCTCCGGGGAGCTGTTTTTT
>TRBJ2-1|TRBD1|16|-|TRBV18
CASSPSQGASYNEQFF
TGTGCCAGCTCACCATCTCAGGGGGCCTCCTACAATGAGCAGTTCTTC
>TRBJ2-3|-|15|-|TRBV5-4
CASSLGGGSTDTQYF
TGTGCCAGCAGCTTGGGAGGGGGTAGCACAGATACGCAGTATTTT
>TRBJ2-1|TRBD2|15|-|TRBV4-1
CASSHPSGSYNEQFF
TGCGCCAGCAGCCATCCTAGCGGCAGCTACAATGAGCAGTTCTTC
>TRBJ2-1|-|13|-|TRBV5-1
CASSPPRPNEQFF
TGCGCCAGCAGCCCACCCAGGCCCAATGAGCAGTTCTTC
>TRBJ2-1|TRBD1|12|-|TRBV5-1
CASSTGQLEQFF
TGCGCCAGCAGCACGGGACAGCTTGAGCAGTTCTTC